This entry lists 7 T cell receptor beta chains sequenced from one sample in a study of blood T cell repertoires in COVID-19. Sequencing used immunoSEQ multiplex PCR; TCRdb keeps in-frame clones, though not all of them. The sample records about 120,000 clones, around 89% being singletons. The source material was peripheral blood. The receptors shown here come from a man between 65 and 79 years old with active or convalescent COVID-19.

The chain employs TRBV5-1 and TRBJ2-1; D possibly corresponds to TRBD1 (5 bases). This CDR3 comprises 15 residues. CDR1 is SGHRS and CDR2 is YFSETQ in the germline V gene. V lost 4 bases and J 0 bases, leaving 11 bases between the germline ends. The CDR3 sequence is CASSPTTASYNEQFF. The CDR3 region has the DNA TGCGCCAGCAGCCCCACGACAGCCTCCTACAATGAGCAGTTCTTC.

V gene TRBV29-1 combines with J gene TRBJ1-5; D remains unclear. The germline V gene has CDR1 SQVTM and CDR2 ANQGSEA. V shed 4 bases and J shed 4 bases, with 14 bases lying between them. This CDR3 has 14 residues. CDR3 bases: TGCAGCGTTGCATTAGGACTGAGAAATCAGCCCCAGCATTTT. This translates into CSVALGLRNQPQHF.

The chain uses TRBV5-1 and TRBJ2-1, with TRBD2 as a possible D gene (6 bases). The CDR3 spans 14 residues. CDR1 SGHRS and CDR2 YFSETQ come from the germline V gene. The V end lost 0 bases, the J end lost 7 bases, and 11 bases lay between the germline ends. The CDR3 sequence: CASSLGLRENEQFF. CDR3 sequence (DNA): TGCGCCAGCAGCTTGGGTTTACGGGAGAATGAGCAGTTCTTC.

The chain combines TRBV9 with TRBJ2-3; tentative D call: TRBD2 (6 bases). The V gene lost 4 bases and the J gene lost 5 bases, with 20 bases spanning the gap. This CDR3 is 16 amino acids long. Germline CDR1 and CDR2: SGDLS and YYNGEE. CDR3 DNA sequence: TGTGCCAGCAGCACAACCTCCGGGAGTACGGGAGATACGCAGTATTTT. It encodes CASSTTSGSTGDTQYF.

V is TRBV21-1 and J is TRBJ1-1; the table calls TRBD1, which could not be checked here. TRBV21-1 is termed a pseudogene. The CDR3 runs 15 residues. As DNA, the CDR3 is TGTGCCAGCCCGCGCCAGGTCGATGGGAACACTGAAGCTTTCTTT. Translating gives CASPRQVDGNTEAFF.

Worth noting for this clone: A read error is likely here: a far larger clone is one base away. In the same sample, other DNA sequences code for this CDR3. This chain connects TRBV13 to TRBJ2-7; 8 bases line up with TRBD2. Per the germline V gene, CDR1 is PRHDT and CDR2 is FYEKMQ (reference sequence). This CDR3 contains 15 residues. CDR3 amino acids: CASRSGGGLTYEQYF. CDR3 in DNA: TGCGCCAGCAGGTCCGGGGGGGGGTTAACCTACGAGCAGTACTTC. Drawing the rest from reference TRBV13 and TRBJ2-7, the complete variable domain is AAGVIQSPRHLIKEKRETATLKCYPIPRHDTVYWYQQGPGQDPQFLISFYEKMQSDKGSIPDRFSAQQFSDYHSELNMSSLELGDSALYFCASRSGGGLTYEQYFGPGTRLTVT.

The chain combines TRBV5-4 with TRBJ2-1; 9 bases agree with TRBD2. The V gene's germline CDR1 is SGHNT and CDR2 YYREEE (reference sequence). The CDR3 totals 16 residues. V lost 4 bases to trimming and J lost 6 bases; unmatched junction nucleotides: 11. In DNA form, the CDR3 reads TGTGCCAGCAGCCGTGATAGCGGGGGCCCATCCAATGAGCAGTTCTTC. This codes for CASSRDSGGPSNEQFF.